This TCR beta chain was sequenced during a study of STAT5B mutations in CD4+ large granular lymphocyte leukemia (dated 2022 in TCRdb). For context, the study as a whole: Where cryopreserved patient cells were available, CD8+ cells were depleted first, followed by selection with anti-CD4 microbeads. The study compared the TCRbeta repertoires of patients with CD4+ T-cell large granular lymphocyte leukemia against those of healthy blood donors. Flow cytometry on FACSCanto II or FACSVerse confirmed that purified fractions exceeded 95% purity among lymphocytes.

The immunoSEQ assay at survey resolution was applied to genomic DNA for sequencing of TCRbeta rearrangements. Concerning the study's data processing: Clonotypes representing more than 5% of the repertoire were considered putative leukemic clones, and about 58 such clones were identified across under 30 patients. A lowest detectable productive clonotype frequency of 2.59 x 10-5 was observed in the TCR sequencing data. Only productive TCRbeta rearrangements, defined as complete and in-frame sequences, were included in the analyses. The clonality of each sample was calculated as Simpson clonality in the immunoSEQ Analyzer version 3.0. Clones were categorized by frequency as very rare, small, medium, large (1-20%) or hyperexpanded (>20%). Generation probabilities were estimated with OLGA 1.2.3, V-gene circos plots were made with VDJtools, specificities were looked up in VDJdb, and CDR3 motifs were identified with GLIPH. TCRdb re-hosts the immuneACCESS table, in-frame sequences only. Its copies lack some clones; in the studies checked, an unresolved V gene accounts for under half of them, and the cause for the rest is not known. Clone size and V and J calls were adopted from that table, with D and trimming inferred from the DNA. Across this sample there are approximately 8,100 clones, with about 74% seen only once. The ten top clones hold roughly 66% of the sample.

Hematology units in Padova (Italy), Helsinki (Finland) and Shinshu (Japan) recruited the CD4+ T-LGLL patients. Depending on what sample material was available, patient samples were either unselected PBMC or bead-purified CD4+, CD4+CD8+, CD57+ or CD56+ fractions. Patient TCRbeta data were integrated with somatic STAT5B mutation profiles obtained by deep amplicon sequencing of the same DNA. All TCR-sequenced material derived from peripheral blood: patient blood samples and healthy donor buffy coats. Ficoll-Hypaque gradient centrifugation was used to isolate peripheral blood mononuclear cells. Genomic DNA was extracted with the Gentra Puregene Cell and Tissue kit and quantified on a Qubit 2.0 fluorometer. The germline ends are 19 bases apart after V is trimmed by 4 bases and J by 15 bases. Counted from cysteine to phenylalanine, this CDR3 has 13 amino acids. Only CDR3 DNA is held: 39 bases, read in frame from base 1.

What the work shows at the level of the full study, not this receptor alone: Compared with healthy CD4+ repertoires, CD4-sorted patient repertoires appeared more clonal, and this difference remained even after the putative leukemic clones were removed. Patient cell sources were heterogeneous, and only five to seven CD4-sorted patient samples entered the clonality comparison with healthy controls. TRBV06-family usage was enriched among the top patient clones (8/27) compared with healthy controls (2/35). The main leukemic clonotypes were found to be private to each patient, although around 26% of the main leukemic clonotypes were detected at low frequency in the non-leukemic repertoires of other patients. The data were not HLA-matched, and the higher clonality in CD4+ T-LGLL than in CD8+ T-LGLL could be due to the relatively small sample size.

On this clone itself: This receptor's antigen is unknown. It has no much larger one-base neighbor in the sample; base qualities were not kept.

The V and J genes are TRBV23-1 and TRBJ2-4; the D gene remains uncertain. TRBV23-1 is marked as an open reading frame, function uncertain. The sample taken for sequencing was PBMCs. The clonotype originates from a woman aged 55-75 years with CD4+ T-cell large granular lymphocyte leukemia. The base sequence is TGCGCCAGCAGTCTTGGGGTACAAGGCTCTCTGTACTTC. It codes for CASSLGVQGSLYF.